Listed here are 25 T cell receptor beta chains from one sample, sequenced in a study of cytomegalovirus exposure and HLA in healthy donors. The PCR made use of 60 Vbeta and 13 Jbeta primers. Method: immunoSEQ multiplex PCR; TCRdb's copy keeps in-frame clones and lacks some. Seen here are 90,000 to 120,000 clones, 80% to 90% observed once, and the top ten hold about 1.2%. Sequenced: PBMCs. These receptors came from a young woman in good health and CMV-seronegative.

The CDR3 nucleotides read TGTGCCAGCAGCTTAGCCCGCCTGGCTAGAAACTCATACGAGCAGTACTTC. Its translation: CASSLARLARNSYEQYF. The chain recombines TRBV7-8 with TRBJ2-7; D not certain. The CDR3 sequence is 17 residues long. From germline, CDR1 is SGHVS and CDR2 FQNEAQ. Deletions cut 0 bases from V and 4 bases from J, with 19 bases between. The full variable domain, completed using reference TRBV7-8 and TRBJ2-7, is GAGVSQSPRYKVAKRGQDVALRCDPISGHVSLFWYQQALGQGPEFLTYFQNEAQLDKSGLPSDRFFAERPEGSVSTLKIQRTQQEDSAVYLCASSLARLARNSYEQYFGPGTRLTVT.

In its sample, this clone was seen once. The gene calls are TRBV29-1 and TRBJ2-3, with TRBD1 as a possible D gene (5 bases). The CDR3 spans 11 residues. The V and J ends lost 4 bases and 5 bases respectively, with 7 bases between them. Per the germline V gene, CDR1 is SQVTM and CDR2 is ANQGSEA. CDR3 bases: TGCAGCGTTGCAGACAGAGATACGCAGTATTTT. Translation: CSVADRDTQYF.

The chain is built from TRBV5-5 and TRBJ2-3; a possible D gene is TRBD2 (6 bases). From germline, CDR1 is SGHKS and CDR2 YYEKEE (reference sequence). V lost 0 bases to trimming and J lost 3 bases, with 17 bases between them. This CDR3 is built from 17 residues. The CDR3 coding sequence is TGTGCCAGCAGCTTGGGTCCCTTGGCGGGAAGGACAGATACGCAGTATTTT. It encodes CASSLGPLAGRTDTQYF.

The V and J genes are TRBV15 and TRBJ2-1; 9 bases match TRBD1. Trimming at V came to 5 bases and at J to 0 bases, leaving 2 bases not matched to a gene. The CDR3 sequence is 15 residues long. The germline V gene encodes CDR1 LNHNV and CDR2 YYDKDF (reference sequence). CDR3 sequence: CATSEDRGSYNEQFF. CDR3 bases: TGTGCCACCAGCGAGGACAGGGGCTCCTACAATGAGCAGTTCTTC.

The chain uses TRBV27 and TRBJ1-3; no clear D gene. Between the trimmed V and J ends, which lost 5 bases and 3 bases, there was a span of 20 bases. This CDR3 contains 17 residues. Germline assignment: CDR1 MNHEY and CDR2 SMNVEV (reference sequence). CDR3 DNA sequence: TGTGCCAGCAGTGATAATTCCGAGCGGCTAATTGGAAACACCATATATTTT. The encoded protein is CASSDNSERLIGNTIYF.

V and J are TRBV28 and TRBJ1-2; a weak D match, TRBD1 (6 bases). Trimming stripped 2 bases from V and 4 bases from J, with 14 bases between. The CDR3 consists of 15 residues. The V gene's germline CDR1 is MDHEN and CDR2 SYDVKM. This CDR3 reads CASSLGTLNPYGYTF. The CDR3 nucleotides are TGTGCCAGCAGTTTAGGGACACTAAACCCCTATGGCTACACCTTC.

CDR3 residues: CASSLEVAGGRWNEQFF. In DNA, the CDR3 is TGTGCCAGCAGCTTGGAAGTAGCGGGAGGGCGTTGGAATGAGCAGTTCTTC. The J gene is TRBJ2-1, the V gene TRBV13, with TRBD2 identical over 11 bases. Germline V lookup: CDR1 PRHDT, CDR2 FYEKMQ (reference sequence). The CDR3 length is 17 residues. The V segment lost 3 bases and the J segment 7 bases; nucleotides outside the gene matches: 11.

This clone was seen only once. The chain joins TRBV2 to TRBJ1-2; D unresolved. V gave up 3 bases and J gave up 2 bases, with 19 bases separating them. The CDR3 has 17 amino acids. In germline, CDR1 is SNHLY, CDR2 FYNNEI. The CDR3 nucleotides are TGTGCCAGCAGTGATTCTTCGGGTCGGGGTTTGAACTATGGCTACACCTTC. Protein product: CASSDSSGRGLNYGYTF.

Comments on this clone: This CDR3 is also generated by other DNA sequences in the sample. V and J are TRBV5-1 and TRBJ2-3; TRBD2 aligns across 9 bases. The length of the CDR3 is 14 residues. Germline lookup yields CDR1 SGHRS and CDR2 YFSETQ. V was pared by 5 bases and J by 2 bases, with 3 bases of the junction left unmatched. The CDR3 region is CASSSGSSTDTQYF. DNA of the CDR3: TGCGCCAGCAGTAGCGGGAGCTCCACAGATACGCAGTATTTT. Variable domain in full (rest from reference TRBV5-1 and TRBJ2-3): KAGVTQTPRYLIKTRGQQVTLSCSPISGHRSVSWYQQTPGQGLQFLFEYFSETQRNKGNFPGRFSGRQFSNSRSEMNVSTLELGDSALYLCASSSGSSTDTQYFGPGTRLTVL.

The genes are TRBV28 and TRBJ1-3; D possibly corresponds to TRBD1 (5 bases). CDR1 is MDHEN, CDR2 SYDVKM, per germline. This CDR3 region has 16 residues. The V end lost 3 bases, the J end lost 3 bases, and 15 bases lay between the germline ends. This CDR3 reads CASSLSWGLGGNTIYF. DNA for the CDR3: TGTGCCAGCAGTTTGAGTTGGGGCCTGGGTGGAAACACCATATATTTT.

The J gene is TRBJ2-7, the V gene TRBV10-3; 7 bases map to TRBD1. This CDR3 spans 14 amino acids. V was clipped by 6 bases and J by 7 bases; unmatched bases: 12. CDR1 ENHRY and CDR2 SYGVKD come from the germline V gene. CDR3 sequence reads: CAISPGQVSGEQYF. CDR3 DNA: TGTGCCATCAGCCCTGGACAGGTCTCCGGGGAGCAGTACTTC.

The CDR3 sequence is CASSQVYEQFF. Here the CDR3 DNA reads TGTGCCAGCAGCCAAGTCTATGAGCAGTTCTTC. The genes are TRBV14 and TRBJ2-1; no clear D gene. The ends were cut back, 1 base at V and 8 bases at J, with 3 bases in the middle. Germline V gives CDR1 SGHDN, CDR2 FVKESK. This CDR3 is 11 amino acids long.

The chain carries TRBV5-1 and TRBJ2-3, with 11 positions matching TRBD1. V dropped 4 bases and J dropped 5; count of bases not matched to a gene: 6. The V gene's germline CDR1 is SGHRS and CDR2 YFSETQ. The CDR3 consists of 15 residues. Here the CDR3 reads CASSQRDRGVDTQYF. In DNA, the CDR3 is TGCGCCAGCAGCCAAAGGGACAGGGGGGTAGATACGCAGTATTTT.

The chain employs TRBV18 and TRBJ1-3; D remains ambiguous. The germline CDR1 and CDR2 sequences are KGHSH and LQKENI. The CDR3 contains 11 residues. The V end was cut by 9 bases, the J end by 4 bases, with 7 bases between. DNA of the CDR3: TGTGCCAGTATCTTCGGAAACACCATATATTTT. Translation gives CASIFGNTIYF. Based on the CDR3 plus reference TRBV18 and TRBJ1-3, the full variable domain is NAGVMQNPRHLVRRRGQEARLRCSPMKGHSHVYWYRQLPEEGLKFMVYLQKENIIDESGMPKERFSAEFPKEGPSILRIQQVVRGDSAAYFCASIFGNTIYFGEGSWLTVV.

The CDR3 sequence: CAISEMFAAQPPGANVLTF. The CDR3 DNA follows: TGTGCCATCAGTGAAATGTTTGCGGCCCAACCCCCCGGGGCCAACGTCCTGACTTTC. This chain links TRBV10-3 with TRBJ2-6; D unclear. This CDR3 has 19 amino acids. The ends were cut back, 3 bases at V and 4 bases at J, with 22 bases in the middle. Germline V CDR1 and CDR2: ENHRY, SYGVKD.

V usage is TRBV7-2 and J usage is TRBJ1-6; maybe TRBD1 (5 bases). Germline CDR1 reads SGHTA; CDR2 reads FQGNSA. The CDR3 is made up of 13 amino acids. V was clipped by 3 bases and J by 8 bases, with 8 bases between them. The CDR3 protein is CASSFEGDSPLHF. The CDR3 region has the DNA TGTGCCAGCAGCTTTGAAGGGGATTCACCCCTCCACTTT.

Concerning this clone: The junction differs from germline at one of its ends, possibly a read error. The rearrangement links TRBV7-9 to TRBJ1-1, with TRBD1 as a possible D gene (6 bases). This CDR3 region has 15 residues. Germline CDR1 reads SEHNR; CDR2 reads FQNEAQ (reference sequence). CDR3 DNA: TGTTCCAGCAGCTTAGTTGCACAGGGGAACACTGAAGCTTTCTTT. It specifies CSSSLVAQGNTEAFF. Supplemented by reference TRBV7-9 and TRBJ1-1, the full variable domain reads DTGVSQNPRHKITKRGQNVTFRCDPISEHNRLYWYRQTLGQGPEFLTYFQNEAQLEKSRLLSDRFSAERPKGSFSTLEIQRTEQGDSAMYLCSSSLVAQGNTEAFFGQGTRLTVV.

The chain uses TRBV2 and TRBJ2-7; D gene uncertain. The V end lost 2 bases, the J end lost 1 base, and 9 bases lay between the germline ends. Looked up from germline, CDR1 is SNHLY and CDR2 is FYNNEI. The CDR3 loop spans 14 amino acids. The CDR3 bases are TGTGCCAGCAGTGAACCACTTTATTCCTACGAGCAGTACTTC. Translated: CASSEPLYSYEQYF.

The chain is built from TRBV5-1 and TRBJ2-3; TRBD1 aligns across 7 bases. This CDR3 is 16 amino acids long. Germline trimming cut 4 bases from V and 1 base from J; bases unmatched to any gene: 9. The germline gives CDR1 SGHRS, CDR2 YFSETQ. CDR3 region: CASSLTAGTGTDTQYF. The CDR3 DNA reads as TGCGCCAGCAGCCTTACAGCCGGGACAGGCACAGATACGCAGTATTTT.

This clone showed up just once. The J gene is TRBJ2-7, the V gene TRBV11-2; 8 positions match TRBD2. In germline, CDR1 is SGHAT, CDR2 FQNNGV. This CDR3 has 17 amino acids. J lost 4 bases, V lost 2 bases, and 13 bases had no gene match. DNA for the CDR3: TGTGCCAGCAGCTTATACAGGGCCGGGACTAGTCAGTACGAGCAGTACTTC. Translating it yields CASSLYRAGTSQYEQYF.

This chain joins TRBV2 and TRBJ2-7; D not certain. Germline CDR1 reads SNHLY; CDR2 reads FYNNEI. The CDR3 contains 14 residues. Trimming removed 3 bases at V and 6 bases at J, with 15 bases between. In nucleotides, the CDR3 is TGTGCCAGCAGTGAGAGTGGCAGGCCCTTCGAGCAGTACTTC. Amino acids: CASSESGRPFEQYF. The whole variable domain, filled in from reference TRBV2 and TRBJ2-7, reads EPEVTQTPSHQVTQMGQEVILRCVPISNHLYFYWYRQILGQKVEFLVSFYNNEISEKSEIFDDQFSVERPDGSNFTLKIRSTKLEDSAMYFCASSESGRPFEQYFGPGTRLTVT.

V is TRBV7-3 and J is TRBJ2-7, with D perhaps matching TRBD1 (5 bases). Germline loops: CDR1 SGHTA, CDR2 FQGTGA. The V end lost 1 base, the J end lost 2 bases, and 12 bases lay between the germline ends. The CDR3 spans 15 residues. CDR3 coding DNA: TGTGCCAGCAGCTTAAATCCAGGGAACCCCTACGAGCAGTACTTC. Protein product: CASSLNPGNPYEQYF.

The J gene is TRBJ1-5, the V gene TRBV7-9; the D gene is possibly TRBD1 (5 bases). This CDR3 is built from 16 residues. Germline CDR1 and CDR2: SEHNR and FQNEAQ (reference sequence). The ends were cut back, 0 bases at V and 2 bases at J, with 11 bases in the middle. CDR3: CASSLAQGGGNQPQHF. In nucleotides, the CDR3 is TGTGCCAGCAGCTTAGCCCAGGGTGGAGGCAATCAGCCCCAGCATTTT.

This chain uses TRBV12-2 with TRBJ2-1; the D call TRBD2 from the table was never checked on the DNA. TRBV12-2 has pseudogene status. The CDR3 length is 15 residues. CDR3 sequence: CASLLLTGTYNEQFF. The CDR3 DNA sequence: TGTGCAAGCCTTCTCCTGACGGGGACCTACAATGAGCAGTTCTTC.

A remark on this clone: The junction shows a germline mismatch at one end, possibly a read error. The chain is built from TRBV7-9 and TRBJ2-3; 9 nucleotides line up with TRBD2. Germline CDR1 and CDR2: SEHNR and FQNEAQ (reference sequence). CDR3 length: 17 residues. The CDR3 reads CSSSSTVAGEYSDTQYF. The CDR3 nucleotides read TGTTCCAGCAGCTCTACAGTAGCGGGAGAGTACTCTGATACGCAGTATTTT. Combining the CDR3 with reference TRBV7-9 and TRBJ2-3 gives the whole variable domain DTGVSQNPRHKITKRGQNVTFRCDPISEHNRLYWYRQTLGQGPEFLTYFQNEAQLEKSRLLSDRFSAERPKGSFSTLEIQRTEQGDSAMYLCSSSSTVAGEYSDTQYFGPGTRLTVL.